Each of the 20 T cell receptor beta chains below was sequenced from the same sample in a study of PD-1 blockade in classical Hodgkin lymphoma. Method: immunoSEQ multiplex PCR; TCRdb's copy keeps in-frame clones and lacks some. In the table there are roughly 60,000 clones, roughly nine tenths of which are singletons. Time point given: cycle 4 day 1 (C4D1), after more than five weeks of nivolumab. All patients relapsed after autologous stem cell transplantation, and brentuximab vedotin exposure varied. The sequencing used peripheral blood mononuclear cells (PBMCs), collected before the fourth cycle of nivolumab. These receptors all stem from a human donor with classical Hodgkin lymphoma.

The V gene is TRBV2, the J gene TRBJ1-2; 8 bases line up with TRBD1. The CDR3 runs to 16 residues. Per germline, CDR1 SNHLY and CDR2 FYNNEI. V was clipped by 5 bases and J by 8 bases; unmatched bases: 16. Here the CDR3 reads CASSYTYLTGEEGYTF. Here the CDR3 DNA reads TGTGCCAGCAGTTACACTTACCTGACAGGGGAAGAAGGCTACACCTTC.

The gene calls are TRBV5-6 and TRBJ2-7; the D gene is possibly TRBD1 (5 bases). The germline V and J ends were trimmed by 4 bases and 2 bases, with 28 bases remaining between them. This CDR3 contains 19 residues. Germline assignment: CDR1 SGHDT and CDR2 YYEEEE. CDR3 loop: CASSLYQGGRFLGAYEQYF. The DNA for the CDR3 is TGTGCCAGCAGCCTCTACCAGGGTGGGCGATTCTTGGGCGCCTACGAGCAGTACTTC.

This clone was detected once. The J gene is TRBJ1-6, the V gene TRBV30, with 8 bases lining up with TRBD1. The germline V gene encodes CDR1 GTSNPN and CDR2 SVGIG (reference sequence). The ends lost 5 bases at V and 8 bases at J; junction bases unmatched: 17. CDR3 length: 17 residues. CDR3 coding DNA: TGTGCCTGGGGGCTAGCGATGACGGACAGGGTATATTCACCCCTCCACTTT. This gives the protein CAWGLAMTDRVYSPLHF.

V gene TRBV19 combines with J gene TRBJ1-4; D is ambiguous. Germline CDR1 and CDR2: LNHDA and SQIVND (reference sequence). Trimming pared 2 bases from V and 3 bases from J, leaving 7 bases between. The CDR3 is 14 residues long. The DNA for the CDR3 is TGTGCCAGTAGTATACGGCGGGCTAATGAAAAACTGTTTTTT. It codes for CASSIRRANEKLFF. The full variable domain, with the rest looked up from reference TRBV19 and TRBJ1-4, is DGGITQSPKYLFRKEGQNVTLSCEQNLNHDAMYWYRQDPGQGLRLIYYSQIVNDFQKGDIAEGYSVSREKKESFPLTVTSAQKNPTAFYLCASSIRRANEKLFFGSGTQLSVL.

CDR3 amino acids: CASSHPEATNEKLFF. CDR3 nucleotide sequence: TGCGCCAGCAGCCACCCCGAAGCAACTAATGAAAAACTGTTTTTT. The chain recombines TRBV4-1 with TRBJ1-4; D not certain. This CDR3 comprises 15 residues. V was clipped by 3 bases and J by 0 bases, with 8 bases between them. CDR1 is MGHRA and CDR2 is YSYEKL in the germline V gene.

The chain has TRBV29-1 and TRBJ2-3; D gene ambiguous. The CDR3 has 16 amino acids. Germline V gene lookup returns CDR1 SQVTM and CDR2 ANQGSEA. With 6 bases removed from V and 0 bases from J, the gap between germline ends came to 19 bases. This chain's CDR3 is CSVVPTPFASTDTQYF. Here the CDR3 DNA reads TGCAGCGTCGTCCCGACACCGTTTGCTAGCACAGATACGCAGTATTTT.

V usage is TRBV5-8 and J usage is TRBJ2-3; 7 nucleotides align to TRBD1. V lost 2 bases and J lost 2; bases outside the gene matches: 8. CDR3 length equals 16 residues. CDR1 and CDR2 (germline): SGHTS, YDEGEE. In DNA form, the CDR3 reads TGTGCCAGCAGCTTCAGCGACAGGGCCCTCACAGATACGCAGTATTTT. It is translated as CASSFSDRALTDTQYF.

V usage is TRBV4-2 and J usage is TRBJ1-4; possibly TRBD1 for D (5 bases). Trimming left V 0 bases short and J 7 bases short, with 9 bases between. The CDR3 extends over 14 amino acids. The germline V gene has CDR1 LGHNA and CDR2 YNFKEQ. CDR3 sequence (DNA): TGTGCCAGCAGCCAAGAAGGGGCGCGTGAAAAACTGTTTTTT. The encoded protein is CASSQEGAREKLFF.

The gene calls are TRBV6-1 and TRBJ1-1, with D uncertain. The germline CDR1 and CDR2 sequences are MNHNS and SASEGT. V dropped 3 bases and J dropped 2 bases, with 10 bases sitting between them. The CDR3 length is 14 residues. The chain's CDR3 is CASSESDPNTEAFF. CDR3 nucleotides: TGTGCCAGCAGTGAGTCGGACCCTAACACTGAAGCTTTCTTT.

The V call is TRBV15, the J call TRBJ1-5, with D unclear. Per germline, CDR1 LNHNV and CDR2 YYDKDF (reference sequence). The ends were cut back, 8 bases at V and 2 bases at J, with 13 bases in the middle. The CDR3 totals 14 residues. Here the CDR3 DNA reads TGTGCCACCGGAGATAGACGAGGCAATCAGCCCCAGCATTTT. As protein: CATGDRRGNQPQHF. Variable domain in full (rest from reference TRBV15 and TRBJ1-5): DAMVIQNPRYQVTQFGKPVTLSCSQTLNHNVMYWYQQKSSQAPKLLFHYYDKDFNNEADTPDNFQSRRPNTSFCFLDIRSPGLGDTAMYLCATGDRRGNQPQHFGDGTRLSIL.

The V and J genes are TRBV7-9 and TRBJ1-2; D gene ambiguous. Per the germline V gene, CDR1 is SEHNR and CDR2 is FQNEAQ (reference sequence). The CDR3 spans 18 residues. V lost 2 bases to trimming and J lost 0 bases, with 19 bases between them. The CDR3 here is CASSLILQDDYPNYGYTF. The CDR3 nucleotides read TGTGCCAGCAGCTTAATCCTCCAGGACGACTATCCTAACTATGGCTACACCTTC. Together with reference TRBV7-9 and TRBJ1-2, the CDR3 gives the full variable domain: DTGVSQNPRHKITKRGQNVTFRCDPISEHNRLYWYRQTLGQGPEFLTYFQNEAQLEKSRLLSDRFSAERPKGSFSTLEIQRTEQGDSAMYLCASSLILQDDYPNYGYTFGSGTRLTVV.

The gene calls are TRBV5-5 and TRBJ2-1; the D is unclear. Trimming took 2 bases from V and 10 from J, leaving 13 bases between them. This CDR3 is built from 13 residues. Germline loops: CDR1 SGHKS, CDR2 YYEKEE (reference sequence). DNA of the CDR3: TGTGCCAGCAGCTTTCGGACGGAAGGGGAGCAGTTCTTC. This translates into CASSFRTEGEQFF.

CDR3 nucleotide sequence: TGTGCCAGCAGTCTCACAGGAGTGAACACTGAAGCTTTCTTT. Its translation: CASSLTGVNTEAFF. The chain couples TRBV6-1 to TRBJ1-1; D possibly corresponds to TRBD1 (5 bases). CDR3 size: 14 residues. The germline CDR1 and CDR2 sequences are MNHNS and SASEGT. Trimming shortened V by 5 bases and J by 0 bases, and 10 bases separated the two germline ends.

The chain joins TRBV9 to TRBJ1-2; D unclear. The CDR3 is 15 residues long. Looked up from germline, CDR1 is SGDLS and CDR2 is YYNGEE. V lost 2 bases and J lost 4, with 15 bases in between. The CDR3 region is CASSVSTELSYGYTF. The CDR3 nucleotides are TGTGCCAGCAGCGTTTCCACGGAGCTTAGCTATGGCTACACCTTC.

This clone showed up just once. The chain's CDR3 is CASSLATDYEQYF. CDR3 DNA sequence: TGCGCCAGCAGCTTGGCAACTGATTACGAGCAGTACTTC. V is TRBV5-1 and J is TRBJ2-7; no clear D. CDR1 and CDR2 (germline): SGHRS, YFSETQ. The CDR3 is 13 amino acids. Trimming cost V 0 bases and J 4 bases, with 8 bases left between them.

J is TRBJ1-2 and V is TRBV9; D gene unclear. The length of the CDR3 is 15 residues. The V end was cut by 0 bases, the J end by 4 bases, with 13 bases between. Per the germline V gene, CDR1 is SGDLS and CDR2 is YYNGEE. The CDR3 protein is CASSVAWTDGYGYTF. The CDR3 nucleotides read TGTGCCAGCAGCGTAGCTTGGACTGACGGCTATGGCTACACCTTC.

The chain uses TRBV13 and TRBJ2-5; 7 bases agree with TRBD2. CDR1 PRHDT and CDR2 FYEKMQ come from the germline V gene (reference sequence). This CDR3 spans 16 amino acids. V shed 1 base, J shed 2 bases, and the junction held 7 bases outside the gene matches. As DNA, the CDR3 is TGTGCCAGCAGCTTAGTCGCCAGGGAGGGGCAAGAGACCCAGTACTTC. Its translation is CASSLVAREGQETQYF.

The CDR3 region is CASRGTGGGNQPQHF. CDR3 DNA: TGTGCCAGCAGGGGGACAGGGGGGGGAAATCAGCCCCAGCATTTT. The gene calls are TRBV27 and TRBJ1-5; TRBD1 aligns across 11 bases. Per the germline V gene, CDR1 is MNHEY and CDR2 is SMNVEV (reference sequence). With V trimmed by 6 bases and J by 4 bases, 5 bases remained unmatched. The CDR3 contains 15 residues.

The chain joins TRBV4-1 to TRBJ2-1; TRBD2 matches at 10 bases. V shed 1 base, J shed 8 bases, and the junction held 14 bases outside the gene matches. The CDR3 is 18 amino acids. CDR1 and CDR2 (germline): MGHRA, YSYEKL. The CDR3 loop is CASSQGGSGGDSWDEQFF. The CDR3 DNA reads TGCGCCAGCAGCCAAGGCGGGAGCGGGGGGGACTCGTGGGATGAGCAGTTCTTC.

This rearrangement joins TRBV14 to TRBJ1-1; D remains unclear. Deletions cut 0 bases from V and 5 bases from J, with 10 bases between. The CDR3 length is 14 residues. CDR1 and CDR2 (germline): SGHDN, FVKESK. Here the CDR3 DNA reads TGTGCCAGCAGCCAAGATCAGAAGTTTACTGAAGCTTTCTTT. This translates into CASSQDQKFTEAFF.